This TCR beta chain was sequenced for a study of response to subunit inactivated influenza vaccine. This clonotype has just a few counts. Its specificity is unknown. In germline, CDR1 is SGHRS, CDR2 YFSETQ. J was trimmed by 3 bases and V by 1 base; bases with no gene match: 6. This CDR3 contains 16 residues. TCRdb passed the RT-PCR reads through MiXCR, listing each CDR3 protein once. The repertoire holds hundreds of thousands of distinct CDR3 sequences, around 15% seen once, with less than 9% in the top ten. Study-wide findings and caveats: Every seasonal influenza vaccination brings in few new T cells, the authors suggested.

This TCR came from a man in his fifties or sixties who received an inactivated influenza vaccine. The sample consisted of PBMCs from blood, taken 14 to 15 days before vaccination. V is TRBV5-1 and J is TRBJ2-5, with 10 nucleotides matching TRBD2. CDR3 loop: CASSLSPSGSKETQYF. The CDR3 region has the DNA TGCGCCAGCAGCTTGTCCCCTAGCGGGAGTAAAGAGACCCAGTACTTC.